Included here is one T cell receptor beta chain sequence, with context. The data derive from a study of blood T cell repertoires in COVID-19. Study information: The United States, Italy and Spain supplied acute and convalescent COVID-19 samples.

Authors' methods: The authors estimated nucleated cell counts from reference gene primer amplification. Assay: immunoSEQ multiplex PCR; the TCRdb copy retains only in-frame clones and omits some. Clone size and the V and J calls come from that table; the DNA yielded D and trimming. The table shows about 160,000 clones, with less than 85% occurring only once. Trimming left V 2 bases short and J 6 bases short, with 10 bases between. The germline CDR1 and CDR2 sequences are LGHDT and YNNKEL (reference sequence). The CDR3 consists of 14 residues. This TCR was sampled from a human donor with acute or convalescent COVID-19. The donor label of this sample is uncertain. J is TRBJ2-2 and V is TRBV3-1 (or the pseudogene TRBV3-2); a possible D gene is TRBD1 (6 bases). Sequenced material: peripheral blood. CDR3 sequence reads: CASSQHNRAGELFF. As DNA, the CDR3 is TGTGCCAGCAGCCAACACAACAGGGCCGGGGAGCTGTTTTTT.